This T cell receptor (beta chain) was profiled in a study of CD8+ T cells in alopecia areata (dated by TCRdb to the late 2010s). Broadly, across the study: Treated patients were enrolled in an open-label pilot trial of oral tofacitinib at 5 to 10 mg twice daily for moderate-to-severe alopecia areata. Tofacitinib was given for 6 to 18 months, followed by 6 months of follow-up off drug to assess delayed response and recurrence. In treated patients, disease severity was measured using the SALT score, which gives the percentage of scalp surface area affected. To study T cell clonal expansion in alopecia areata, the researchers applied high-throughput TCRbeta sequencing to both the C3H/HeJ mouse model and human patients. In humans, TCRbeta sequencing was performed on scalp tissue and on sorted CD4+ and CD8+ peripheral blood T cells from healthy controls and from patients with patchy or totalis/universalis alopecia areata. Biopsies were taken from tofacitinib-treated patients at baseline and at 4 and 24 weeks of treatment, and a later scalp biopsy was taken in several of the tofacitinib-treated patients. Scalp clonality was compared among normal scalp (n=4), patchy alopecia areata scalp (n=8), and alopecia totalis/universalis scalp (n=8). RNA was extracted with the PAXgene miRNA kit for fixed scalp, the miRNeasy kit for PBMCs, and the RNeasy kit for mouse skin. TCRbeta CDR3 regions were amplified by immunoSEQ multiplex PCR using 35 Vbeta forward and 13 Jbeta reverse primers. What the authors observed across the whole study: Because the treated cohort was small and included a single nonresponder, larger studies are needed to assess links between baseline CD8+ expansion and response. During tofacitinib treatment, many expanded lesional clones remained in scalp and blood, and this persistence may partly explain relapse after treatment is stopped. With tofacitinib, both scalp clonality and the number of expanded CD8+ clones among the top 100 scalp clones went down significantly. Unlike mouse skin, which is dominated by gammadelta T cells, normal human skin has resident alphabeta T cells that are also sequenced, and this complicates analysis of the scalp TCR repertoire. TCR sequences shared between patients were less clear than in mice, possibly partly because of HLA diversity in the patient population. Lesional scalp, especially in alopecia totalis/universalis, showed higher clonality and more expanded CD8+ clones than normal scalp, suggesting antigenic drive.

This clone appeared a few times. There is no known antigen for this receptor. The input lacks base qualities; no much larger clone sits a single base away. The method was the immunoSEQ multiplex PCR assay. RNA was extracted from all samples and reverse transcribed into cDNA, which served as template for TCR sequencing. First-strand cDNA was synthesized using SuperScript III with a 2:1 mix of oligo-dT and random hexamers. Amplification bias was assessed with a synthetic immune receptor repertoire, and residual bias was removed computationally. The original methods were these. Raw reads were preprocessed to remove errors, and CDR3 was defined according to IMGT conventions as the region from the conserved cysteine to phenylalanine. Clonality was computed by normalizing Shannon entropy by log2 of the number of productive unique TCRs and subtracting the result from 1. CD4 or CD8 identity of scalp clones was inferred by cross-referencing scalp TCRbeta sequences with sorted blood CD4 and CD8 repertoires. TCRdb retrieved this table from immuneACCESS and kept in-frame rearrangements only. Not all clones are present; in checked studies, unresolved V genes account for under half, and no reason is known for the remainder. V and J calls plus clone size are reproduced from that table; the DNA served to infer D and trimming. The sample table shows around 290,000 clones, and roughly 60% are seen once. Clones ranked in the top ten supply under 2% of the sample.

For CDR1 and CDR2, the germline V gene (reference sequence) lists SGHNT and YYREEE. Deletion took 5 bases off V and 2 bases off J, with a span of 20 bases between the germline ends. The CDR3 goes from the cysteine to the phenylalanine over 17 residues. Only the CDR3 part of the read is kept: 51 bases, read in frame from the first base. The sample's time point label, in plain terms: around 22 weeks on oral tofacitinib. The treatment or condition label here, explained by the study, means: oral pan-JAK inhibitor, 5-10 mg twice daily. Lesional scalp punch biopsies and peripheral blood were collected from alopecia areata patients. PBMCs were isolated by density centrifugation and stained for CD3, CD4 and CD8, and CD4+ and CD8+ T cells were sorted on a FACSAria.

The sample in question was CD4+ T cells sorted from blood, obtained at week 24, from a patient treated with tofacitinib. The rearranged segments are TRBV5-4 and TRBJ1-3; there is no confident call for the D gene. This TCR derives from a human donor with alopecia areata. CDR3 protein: CASSSTTTFPPGNTIYF. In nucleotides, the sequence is TGTGCCAGCAGTTCCACGACCACTTTTCCCCCTGGAAACACCATATATTTT.